A selection of T cell receptor beta chains follows, all from one sample in a study of cytotoxic CD8 clonotypes in ibrutinib-treated CLL. The repertoire was sequenced with immunoSEQ multiplex PCR; TCRdb's copy has only in-frame clones and lacks some. The repertoire consists of 53,000 or so clones, with roughly 58% occurring once and the leading ten covering roughly a quarter. The sequencing here drew on PBMCs, taken at disease progression, from a patient treated with ibrutinib. The receptor source for this set is a human donor with chronic lymphocytic leukemia. Each CDR3 is given with its conserved first and last residue. D genes are given only for firm matches. The size field is filled for only some rows; it gives once, few, many or a size class.

D: -; J: TRBJ1-1; size: -; V: TRBV11-2; length: 12; CDR3: CASSLSGLTAFF; DNA: TGTGCCAGCAGCTTATCCGGACTTACGGCTTTCTTT
D: -; J: TRBJ2-4; size: -; V: TRBV30; length: 19; CDR3: CAWSGGGRLAPIAKNIQYF; DNA: TGTGCCTGGAGTGGGGGGGGCAGGCTAGCACCTATAGCCAAAAACATTCAGTACTTC
D: TRBD2; J: TRBJ2-1; size: few; V: TRBV19; length: 14; CDR3: CASCSGTSSNEQFF; DNA: TGTGCCAGTTGCTCCGGGACTAGCTCCAATGAGCAGTTCTTC
D: TRBD2; J: TRBJ2-5; size: -; V: TRBV7-8; length: 17; CDR3: CASSIPIAGGDQETQYF; DNA: TGTGCCAGCAGCATCCCCATAGCGGGAGGGGATCAAGAGACCCAGTACTTC
D: -; J: TRBJ1-2; size: -; V: TRBV6-1; length: 12; CDR3: CASSGRGDGYTF; DNA: TGTGCCAGCAGTGGTCGAGGGGACGGCTACACCTTC
D: -; J: TRBJ1-2; size: -; V: TRBV10-2; length: 12; CDR3: CASSEWGGNYTF; DNA: TGCGCCAGCAGTGAGTGGGGGGGGAACTACACCTTC
D: -; J: TRBJ1-5; size: few; V: TRBV19; length: 13; CDR3: CASNWGQDQPQHF; DNA: TGTGCCAGCAATTGGGGGCAGGATCAGCCCCAGCATTTT
D: TRBD1; J: TRBJ1-1; size: many; V: TRBV2; length: 15; CDR3: CASTLRTGQNTEAFF; DNA: TGTGCCAGCACCCTTCGGACAGGGCAGAACACTGAAGCTTTCTTT
D: -; J: TRBJ2-1; size: -; V: TRBV7-2; length: 15; CDR3: CASSPGGVIRDEQFF; DNA: TGTGCCAGCAGCCCCGGGGGAGTGATTCGTGACGAGCAGTTCTTC
D: TRBD2; J: TRBJ2-7; size: -; V: TRBV6-1; length: 14; CDR3: CASHNLAGPYEQYF; DNA: TGTGCCAGCCATAACCTAGCGGGTCCGTACGAGCAGTACTTC
D: -; J: TRBJ1-1; size: -; V: TRBV5-6; length: 13; CDR3: CASSLAENTEAFF; DNA: TGTGCCAGCAGCCTTGCTGAGAACACTGAAGCTTTCTTT
D: TRBD1; J: TRBJ2-7; size: -; V: TRBV28; length: 15; CDR3: CASSSTPTGRYEQYF; DNA: TGTGCCAGCAGTTCCACACCGACAGGGCGATACGAGCAGTACTTC
D: TRBD1; J: TRBJ1-2; size: -; V: TRBV28; length: 14; CDR3: CASSLGQGLGGYTF; DNA: TGTGCCAGCAGTCTCGGACAGGGGCTGGGTGGCTACACCTTC
D: -; J: TRBJ1-5; size: -; V: TRBV28; length: 14; CDR3: CASSRQGGNQPQHF; DNA: TGTGCCAGCAGTAGGCAGGGCGGCAATCAGCCCCAGCATTTT
D: -; J: TRBJ1-1; size: once; V: TRBV28; length: 16; CDR3: CASSTVEWGADTEAFF; DNA: TGTGCCAGCAGTACCGTAGAGTGGGGCGCCGACACTGAAGCTTTCTTT
D: -; J: TRBJ1-4; size: many; V: TRBV28; length: 13; CDR3: CASSLLGVEKLFF; DNA: TGTGCCAGCAGTCTTTTGGGGGTTGAAAAACTGTTTTTT
D: -; J: TRBJ1-2; size: few; V: TRBV18; length: 15; CDR3: CASSPNPNWGDGYTF; DNA: TGTGCCAGCTCACCCAACCCCAATTGGGGGGATGGCTACACCTTC
D: -; J: TRBJ1-5; size: -; V: TRBV7-2; length: 15; CDR3: CASSERASPNQPQHF; DNA: TGTGCCAGCAGCGAAAGGGCGAGCCCCAATCAGCCCCAGCATTTT
D: TRBD1; J: TRBJ2-1; size: -; V: TRBV6-5; length: 16; CDR3: CASSYLDRGRGDEQFF; DNA: TGTGCCAGCAGTTACCTGGACAGGGGGCGAGGCGATGAGCAGTTCTTC
D: TRBD2; J: TRBJ2-2; size: -; V: TRBV13; length: 16; CDR3: CASSLASSGYTGELFF; DNA: TGTGCCAGCAGCTTAGCATCTAGCGGATACACCGGGGAGCTGTTTTTT
D: -; J: TRBJ2-2; size: once; V: TRBV19; length: 15; CDR3: CASRTERAGTGELFF; DNA: TGTGCCAGTAGAACCGAGAGGGCGGGCACCGGGGAGCTGTTTTTT
D: TRBD1; J: TRBJ1-5; size: -; V: TRBV27; length: 14; CDR3: CASSPGTVNQPQHF; DNA: TGTGCCAGCAGTCCGGGGACAGTGAATCAGCCCCAGCATTTT
D: -; J: TRBJ2-3; size: few; V: TRBV28; length: 15; CDR3: CASSPYRDKTDTQYF; DNA: TGTGCCAGCAGTCCCTATCGGGACAAGACAGATACGCAGTATTTT
D: -; J: TRBJ1-5; size: few; V: TRBV5-6; length: 12; CDR3: CASSLGDQPQHF; DNA: TGTGCCAGCAGCTTGGGGGATCAGCCCCAGCATTTT
D: -; J: TRBJ1-4; size: few; V: TRBV19; length: 10; CDR3: CASSYGKLFF; DNA: TGTGCCAGTAGTTATGGAAAACTGTTTTTT
D: -; J: TRBJ1-2; size: -; V: TRBV19; length: 14; CDR3: CASSQTGWGYGYTF; DNA: TGTGCCAGTAGTCAGACAGGATGGGGCTATGGCTACACCTTC
D: -; J: TRBJ2-2; size: once; V: TRBV15; length: 14; CDR3: CATSRDRGTGELFF; DNA: TGTGCCACCAGCAGAGACAGGGGCACCGGGGAGCTGTTTTTT
D: -; J: TRBJ2-7; size: few; V: TRBV5-1; length: 15; CDR3: CASSQRGPSWDEQYF; DNA: TGCGCCAGCAGCCAAAGGGGACCATCCTGGGACGAGCAGTACTTC
D: TRBD1; J: TRBJ2-7; size: -; V: TRBV5-6; length: 18; CDR3: CASSHGWDRGFLSYEQYF; DNA: TGTGCCAGCAGCCACGGGTGGGACAGGGGTTTCCTCTCCTACGAGCAGTACTTC
D: -; J: TRBJ2-1; size: -; V: TRBV5-6; length: 14; CDR3: CASSLMRGRNEQFF; DNA: TGTGCCAGCAGCTTGATGCGGGGTCGCAATGAGCAGTTCTTC
D: TRBD1; J: TRBJ1-5; size: many; V: TRBV2; length: 15; CDR3: CASSEGTGAHQPQHF; DNA: TGTGCCAGCAGTGAGGGGACAGGGGCTCATCAGCCCCAGCATTTT
D: -; J: TRBJ2-5; size: -; V: TRBV6-6; length: 11; CDR3: CASGGHETQYF; DNA: TGTGCCAGCGGTGGCCACGAGACCCAGTACTTC
D: -; J: TRBJ2-7; size: -; V: TRBV4-2; length: 15; CDR3: CASSQQWDTPYEQYF; DNA: TGTGCCAGCAGCCAACAGTGGGACACACCCTACGAGCAGTACTTC
D: -; J: TRBJ2-7; size: -; V: TRBV27; length: 16; CDR3: CASSSYQGRRTYEQYF; DNA: TGTGCCAGCAGTTCCTACCAGGGGAGACGCACCTACGAGCAGTACTTC
D: -; J: TRBJ2-2; size: few; V: TRBV5-1; length: 14; CDR3: CASSSNIGTGELFF; DNA: TGCGCCAGCAGCTCAAACATAGGAACCGGGGAGCTGTTTTTT
D: -; J: TRBJ1-1; size: -; V: TRBV27; length: 14; CDR3: CASMRVGRNTEAFF; DNA: TGTGCCAGCATGCGGGTCGGAAGGAACACTGAAGCTTTCTTT
D: -; J: TRBJ2-1; size: -; V: TRBV7-3; length: 15; CDR3: CASSSTQAVGNEQFF; DNA: TGTGCCAGCAGCTCAACTCAGGCTGTGGGCAATGAGCAGTTCTTC
D: TRBD1; J: TRBJ1-5; size: -; V: TRBV6-5; length: 14; CDR3: CASSSGQGGQPQHF; DNA: TGTGCCAGCAGTTCGGGACAGGGGGGACAGCCCCAGCATTTT
D: TRBD2; J: TRBJ2-7; size: -; V: TRBV7-6; length: 15; CDR3: CASSFATSGEDEQYF; DNA: TGTGCCAGCAGCTTTGCGACTAGCGGGGAGGACGAGCAGTACTTC
D: TRBD2; J: TRBJ2-3; size: -; V: TRBV7-3; length: 18; CDR3: CASSSPSGRASSTDTQYF; DNA: TGTGCCAGCAGCTCTCCTAGCGGGAGGGCCTCAAGCACAGATACGCAGTATTTT
D: TRBD1; J: TRBJ1-5; size: few; V: TRBV7-2; length: 15; CDR3: CASSLRTGFNQPQHF; DNA: TGTGCCAGCAGCTTAAGGACAGGGTTCAATCAGCCCCAGCATTTT
D: TRBD1; J: TRBJ2-5; size: -; V: TRBV6-1; length: 16; CDR3: CASSDYPGGVSETQYF; DNA: TGTGCCAGCAGTGATTATCCAGGGGGAGTCTCGGAGACCCAGTACTTC
D: -; J: TRBJ2-7; size: -; V: TRBV5-1; length: 15; CDR3: CASSLENIVSYEQYF; DNA: TGCGCCAGCAGCTTGGAAAACATCGTTTCCTACGAGCAGTACTTC
D: TRBD2; J: TRBJ2-1; size: -; V: TRBV19; length: 16; CDR3: CASSIISGGGYNEQFF; DNA: TGTGCCAGTAGTATTATAAGCGGGGGGGGCTACAATGAGCAGTTCTTC
D: TRBD2; J: TRBJ2-5; size: -; V: TRBV5-4; length: 14; CDR3: CATGGGALGETQYF; DNA: TGTGCCACAGGCGGGGGGGCCCTGGGAGAGACCCAGTACTTC
D: -; J: TRBJ1-2; size: -; V: TRBV30; length: 8; CDR3: CASDGYTF; DNA: TGTGCCTCAGATGGCTACACCTTC
D: -; J: TRBJ1-5; size: -; V: TRBV27; length: 14; CDR3: CASSPTGPHQPQHF; DNA: TGTGCCAGCAGTCCTACCGGGCCTCATCAGCCCCAGCATTTT
D: -; J: TRBJ2-7; size: -; V: TRBV4-2; length: 16; CDR3: CASSQTGGGGQDEQYF; DNA: TGTGCCAGCAGCCAAACGGGTGGCGGGGGCCAGGACGAGCAGTACTTC
D: -; J: TRBJ1-3; size: -; V: TRBV5-1; length: 15; CDR3: CASSPQPSSGNTIYF; DNA: TGCGCCAGCAGCCCACAGCCGAGCTCTGGAAACACCATATATTTT
D: TRBD1; J: TRBJ1-2; size: few; V: TRBV18; length: 15; CDR3: CASSSRTGVDYGYTF; DNA: TGTGCCAGCTCATCTAGAACAGGGGTGGACTATGGCTACACCTTC
D: -; J: TRBJ1-2; size: -; V: TRBV15; length: 13; CDR3: CATSRGVGGGYTF; DNA: TGTGCCACCAGCAGAGGAGTTGGGGGAGGCTACACCTTC
D: -; J: TRBJ2-7; size: -; V: TRBV28; length: 13; CDR3: CASSLRYSYEQYF; DNA: TGTGCCAGCAGTTTACGGTACTCCTACGAGCAGTACTTC
D: TRBD1; J: TRBJ2-7; size: few; V: TRBV4-2; length: 13; CDR3: CASNRDRSAHLHF; DNA: TGTGCCAGCAACCGGGACAGGTCGGCCCATTTGCACTTC
D: TRBD2; J: TRBJ2-7; size: -; V: TRBV9; length: 15; CDR3: CASSTRGGSSYEQYF; DNA: TGTGCCAGCAGCACCCGGGGGGGAAGCTCCTACGAGCAGTACTTC
D: -; J: TRBJ2-3; size: -; V: TRBV29-1; length: 15; CDR3: CSVEDTGGPPDTQYF; DNA: TGCAGCGTTGAAGATACCGGGGGACCGCCCGATACGCAGTATTTT
D: -; J: TRBJ1-1; size: -; V: TRBV7-9; length: 13; CDR3: CASSSTGYTEAFF; DNA: TGTGCCAGCAGCTCGACGGGGTACACTGAAGCTTTCTTT
D: TRBD1; J: TRBJ1-1; size: -; V: TRBV29-1; length: 15; CDR3: CSVRGPLQGYTEAFF; DNA: TGCAGCGTCAGGGGGCCCTTACAGGGGTACACTGAAGCTTTCTTT
D: -; J: TRBJ2-2; size: many; V: TRBV4-2; length: 14; CDR3: CASSLVGSTGELFF; DNA: TGTGCCAGCAGCTTAGTTGGGAGCACCGGGGAGCTGTTTTTT
D: TRBD1; J: TRBJ1-6; size: few; V: TRBV28; length: 15; CDR3: CASRSRDRGVGPLHF; DNA: TGTGCCAGCAGGAGCCGGGACAGGGGGGTTGGTCCCCTCCACTTT